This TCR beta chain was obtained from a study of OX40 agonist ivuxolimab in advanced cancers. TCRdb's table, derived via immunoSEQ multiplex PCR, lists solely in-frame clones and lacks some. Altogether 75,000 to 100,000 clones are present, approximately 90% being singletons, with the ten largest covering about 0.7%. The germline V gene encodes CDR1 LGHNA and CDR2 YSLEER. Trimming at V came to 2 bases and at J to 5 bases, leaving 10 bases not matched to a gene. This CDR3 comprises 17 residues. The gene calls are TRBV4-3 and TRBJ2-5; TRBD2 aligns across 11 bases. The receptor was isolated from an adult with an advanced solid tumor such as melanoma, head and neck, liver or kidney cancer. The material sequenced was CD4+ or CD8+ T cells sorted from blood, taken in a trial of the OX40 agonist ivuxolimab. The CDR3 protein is CASSQTVGLAGGETQYF. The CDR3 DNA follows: TGCGCCAGCAGCCAAACGGTGGGGCTAGCGGGAGGTGAGACCCAGTACTTC.